This TCR beta chain appears in the sequencing data of a study of cytomegalovirus exposure and HLA in healthy donors. V was pared by 4 bases and J by 4 bases, with 15 bases between. From germline, CDR1 is SQVTM and CDR2 ANQGSEA. This CDR3 is 14 amino acids long. A note on this clone: Its specificity is unknown.

Amplification used 60 Vbeta primers and 13 Jbeta primers. Clones were sequenced by immunoSEQ multiplex PCR, and TCRdb holds only the in-frame ones, with some missing. The sample lists over 150,000 clones; 65% to 80% were seen once. Overall study results and limits: Researchers catalogued approximately 170 TCR beta chains as cytomegalovirus-associated. A missense DCLRE1C variant was associated with V- and J-gene trimming of TCR beta chains in a later analysis, and an independent cohort replicated the association.

The chain couples TRBV29-1 to TRBJ2-3, with no clear D. What was sequenced was PBMCs. The origin of this receptor is a middle-aged man in good health and CMV-seronegative. The CDR3 loop is CSVGEWAGADTQYF. CDR3 nucleotide sequence: TGCAGCGTTGGAGAGTGGGCCGGCGCAGATACGCAGTATTTT.